These 30 T cell receptor beta chains share one sample of origin, sequenced in a study of blood T cell repertoires in COVID-19. Profiling relied on immunoSEQ multiplex PCR, and the TCRdb table lists in-frame clones only, not all of them. The sample carries around 190,000 clones, 85% to 90% recorded once. The sequencing input was peripheral blood. These receptors were collected from a man aged 18 to 30 with active or convalescent COVID-19.

This sequence joins TRBV5-4 and TRBJ2-6; possible D gene TRBD1, 6 bases. The germline V gene has CDR1 SGHNT and CDR2 YYREEE (reference sequence). V shed 7 bases and J shed 0 bases, with 17 bases lying between them. The CDR3 loop spans 17 amino acids. The CDR3, as DNA: TGTGCCAGCGGGGACACCCAAACAAGCTCTGGGGCCAACGTCCTGACTTTC. Amino acids: CASGDTQTSSGANVLTF.

This clone appeared once. This sequence joins TRBV5-6 and TRBJ1-1, with D tentatively TRBD1 (5 bases). The germline CDR1 and CDR2 sequences are SGHDT and YYEEEE. Trimming stripped 6 bases from V and 10 bases from J, with 19 bases between. The CDR3 totals 13 residues. This CDR3 is CASTLGQGRLAFF. CDR3 in DNA: TGTGCCAGCACCCTCGGGCAGGGTAGGTTAGCTTTCTTT.

This clone was seen a handful of times. The chain combines TRBV21-1 with TRBJ2-1; the table's D call of TRBD2 was not tested on the DNA. TRBV21-1 is a listed pseudogene. This CDR3 has 16 residues. The CDR3 bases are TGTGCCAGCAGCCGGGGAGGCGGGAGCCGGTCGGATGAGCAGTTCTTC. This encodes CASSRGGGSRSDEQFF.

This chain joins TRBV19 and TRBJ2-3, with D unresolved. The CDR3 has 14 amino acids. The ends were cut back, 6 bases at V and 4 bases at J, with 14 bases in the middle. Germline assignment: CDR1 LNHDA and CDR2 SQIVND (reference sequence). Here the CDR3 DNA reads TGTGCCAGTAGAGTCGGAAGGAGCGCAGATACGCAGTATTTT. Amino acids: CASRVGRSADTQYF.

This rearrangement joins TRBV7-7 to TRBJ1-1, with D possibly TRBD1 on 6 matching bases. The length of the CDR3 is 13 residues. Trimming removed 5 bases from V and 2 bases from J, with 9 bases in between. Germline lookup yields CDR1 SSHAT and CDR2 FNYEAQ (reference sequence). The CDR3 DNA reads as TGTGCCAGCAGCCAGGACAGAAACACTGAAGCTTTCTTT. It codes for CASSQDRNTEAFF.

This sequence joins TRBV6-1 and TRBJ2-2, with D tentatively TRBD2 (7 bases). Trimming took 2 bases from V and 7 from J, leaving 14 bases between them. The length of the CDR3 is 15 residues. Germline V gene sequence: CDR1 MNHNS, CDR2 SASEGT. CDR3 sequence: CASSEHGGRDGELFF. Here the CDR3 DNA reads TGTGCCAGCAGTGAACACGGGGGGCGGGACGGGGAGCTGTTTTTT.

The chain is built from TRBV20-1 and TRBJ1-2; D might be TRBD1 (6 bases). The CDR3 runs 13 residues. Germline V gives CDR1 DFQATT, CDR2 SNEGSKA (reference sequence). V lost 3 bases to trimming and J lost 1 base, with 9 bases between them. The CDR3 DNA reads TGCAGTGCTAGTTCAGGGGATAACTATGGCTACACCTTC. Residues: CSASSGDNYGYTF.

The chain links TRBV5-1 to TRBJ1-1; no clear D gene. The V and J ends lost 2 bases and 8 bases respectively, with 13 bases between them. From germline, CDR1 is SGHRS and CDR2 YFSETQ. The CDR3 runs 13 residues. The chain's CDR3 is CASSLTAGREAFF. The CDR3 bases are TGCGCCAGCAGCTTAACGGCGGGGAGGGAAGCTTTCTTT. Based on the CDR3 plus reference TRBV5-1 and TRBJ1-1, the full variable domain is KAGVTQTPRYLIKTRGQQVTLSCSPISGHRSVSWYQQTPGQGLQFLFEYFSETQRNKGNFPGRFSGRQFSNSRSEMNVSTLELGDSALYLCASSLTAGREAFFGQGTRLTVV.

The chain recombines TRBV7-9 with TRBJ2-1; D not certain. Germline V gene lookup returns CDR1 SEHNR and CDR2 FQNEAQ (reference sequence). The CDR3 is 12 residues long. The germline V and J ends were trimmed by 1 base and 10 bases, with 8 bases remaining between them. The CDR3 loop is CASSLEFQEQFF. The CDR3 DNA sequence: TGTGCCAGCAGCTTAGAATTCCAAGAGCAGTTCTTC. The variable domain in full, completed from reference TRBV7-9 and TRBJ2-1, reads DTGVSQNPRHKITKRGQNVTFRCDPISEHNRLYWYRQTLGQGPEFLTYFQNEAQLEKSRLLSDRFSAERPKGSFSTLEIQRTEQGDSAMYLCASSLEFQEQFFGPGTRLTVL.

V is TRBV2 and J is TRBJ1-2, with TRBD1 identical over 10 bases. V dropped 7 bases and J dropped 10; count of bases not matched to a gene: 6. This CDR3 has 12 residues. Germline CDR1 reads SNHLY; CDR2 reads FYNNEI. CDR3 coding DNA: TGTGCCAGCAACCGGGACAGGGGTGTCTACACCTTC. It yields the protein CASNRDRGVYTF.

The chain carries TRBV30 and TRBJ2-2, with TRBD1 as a possible D gene (6 bases). The CDR3 loop spans 15 amino acids. With 3 bases removed from V and 4 bases from J, the gap between germline ends came to 15 bases. Germline CDR1 and CDR2: GTSNPN and SVGIG (reference sequence). The CDR3 DNA is TGTGCCTGGAGAGGTCAGGGGTGGGGCACCGGGGAGCTGTTTTTT. It translates to CAWRGQGWGTGELFF.

This clone was detected a few times. V and J are TRBV6-6 and TRBJ1-2, with D possibly matching TRBD1 (5 bases). The CDR3 is 14 amino acids. V was cut by 7 bases and J by 2 bases, with 14 bases left in between. Germline CDR1 MNHNY, CDR2 SVGAGI (reference sequence). Here the CDR3 reads CASNREQGNYGYTF. The CDR3 coding sequence is TGTGCCAGCAATCGTGAGCAGGGAAACTATGGCTACACCTTC.

This sequence joins TRBV4-1 and TRBJ1-4; TRBD1 aligns across 9 bases. CDR1 MGHRA and CDR2 YSYEKL come from the germline V gene. Losses at the gene ends were 3 bases for V and 4 bases for J; bases not matched to a gene: 6. The CDR3 spans 16 residues. CDR3 residues: CASSQIRDRDNEKLFF. DNA for the CDR3: TGCGCCAGCAGCCAGATCCGGGACAGGGATAATGAAAAACTGTTTTTT.

The rearrangement joins TRBV5-1 to TRBJ2-3, with D tentatively TRBD1 (6 bases). Trimming stripped 0 bases from V and 6 bases from J, with 17 bases between. The germline gives CDR1 SGHRS, CDR2 YFSETQ. The CDR3 covers 16 residues. The CDR3 nucleotides are TGCGCCAGCAGCTTGGTGGGGGCGGCTACAAGGGATACGCAGTATTTT. This codes for CASSLVGAATRDTQYF.

In this sample, this clone turned up once. This sequence joins TRBV27 and TRBJ2-2, with 8 nucleotides matching TRBD2. The CDR3 covers 16 residues. Trimming at V came to 2 bases and at J to 7 bases, leaving 9 bases not matched to a gene. Germline CDR1 and CDR2: MNHEY and SMNVEV (reference sequence). CDR3 sequence: CASSLASGRTGGELFF. The CDR3 DNA follows: TGTGCCAGCAGTTTAGCCAGCGGGAGAACGGGCGGGGAGCTGTTTTTT.

This chain links TRBV30 with TRBJ1-6, with 7 positions matching TRBD1. Germline V gene lookup returns CDR1 GTSNPN and CDR2 SVGIG (reference sequence). The CDR3 consists of 12 residues. The trim removed 8 bases at V and 9 bases at J, leaving 7 bases unmatched. The CDR3 DNA follows: TGTGCCGGTGACAGGGCGGGTTCACCCCTCCACTTT. This translates into CAGDRAGSPLHF. Full variable domain (missing parts from reference TRBV30 and TRBJ1-6): SQTIHQWPATLVQPVGSPLSLECTVEGTSNPNLYWYRQAAGRGLQLLFYSVGIGQISSEVPQNLSASRPQDRQFILSSKKLLLSDSGFYLCAGDRAGSPLHFGNGTRLTVT.

This clone was picked up many times. V and J are TRBV5-4 and TRBJ2-6; D is ambiguous. V was pared by 0 bases and J by 0 bases, with 10 bases between. Germline values: CDR1 SGHNT, CDR2 YYREEE (reference sequence). The CDR3 loop spans 17 amino acids. CDR3: CASSLGASFSGANVLTF. The CDR3 nucleotides are TGTGCCAGCAGCTTGGGGGCCAGCTTCTCTGGGGCCAACGTCCTGACTTTC. The whole variable domain, filled in from reference TRBV5-4 and TRBJ2-6, reads ETGVTQSPTHLIKTRGQQVTLRCSSQSGHNTVSWYQQALGQGPQFIFQYYREEENGRGNFPPRFSGLQFPNYSSELNVNALELDDSALYLCASSLGASFSGANVLTFGAGSRLTVL.

CDR3 residues: CASSVAQGSSYNEQFF. The DNA of the CDR3 is TGTGCCAGCAGCGTAGCTCAGGGAAGCTCCTACAATGAGCAGTTCTTC. The rearrangement joins TRBV9 to TRBJ2-1, with D maybe TRBD1 (5 bases). Trimming removed 0 bases at V and 0 bases at J, with 10 bases between. Per germline, CDR1 SGDLS and CDR2 YYNGEE. The CDR3 totals 16 residues.

The V and J genes are TRBV28 and TRBJ2-5; D ambiguous. Germline CDR1 and CDR2: MDHEN and SYDVKM. V was cut by 8 bases and J by 2 bases, with 18 bases left in between. The CDR3 runs to 15 residues. The CDR3 loop reads CASVPMAQQQETQYF. Here the CDR3 DNA reads TGTGCCAGCGTCCCGATGGCACAGCAGCAAGAGACCCAGTACTTC.

CDR3 amino acids: CASSVPGQGTPYEQYF. DNA for the CDR3: TGTGCCAGCAGCGTACCGGGACAGGGGACCCCCTACGAGCAGTACTTC. J is TRBJ2-7 and V is TRBV11-3; 10 positions agree with TRBD1. Trimming at V came to 5 bases and at J to 2 bases, leaving 9 bases not matched to a gene. This CDR3 spans 16 amino acids. Germline loops: CDR1 SGHNT, CDR2 YENEEA.

The rearrangement joins TRBV11-1 to TRBJ2-1, with D possibly TRBD2 on 6 matching bases. V was pared by 5 bases and J by 8 bases, with 19 bases between. Germline V gene data show CDR1 as SGHAT and CDR2 as FQDESV (reference sequence). There are 15 residues in the CDR3. CDR3 sequence reads: CASSALLGSKYEQFF. The DNA of the CDR3 is TGTGCCAGCAGCGCTCTACTCGGGAGTAAGTATGAGCAGTTCTTC. Full variable domain (missing parts from reference TRBV11-1 and TRBJ2-1): EAEVAQSPRYKITEKSQAVAFWCDPISGHATLYWYRQILGQGPELLVQFQDESVVDDSQLPKDRFSAERLKGVDSTLKIQPAELGDSAMYLCASSALLGSKYEQFFGPGTRLTVL.

The chain uses TRBV11-3 and TRBJ2-3; D possibly corresponds to TRBD2 (6 bases). V shed 1 base and J shed 1 base, with 21 bases lying between them. The germline V gene has CDR1 SGHNT and CDR2 YENEEA. The length of the CDR3 is 19 residues. The CDR3 nucleotides read TGTGCCAGCAGCTTAGGCATGTCCGGGAGCCCGTACGGCACAGATACGCAGTATTTT. Its protein is CASSLGMSGSPYGTDTQYF.

V usage is TRBV19 and J usage is TRBJ2-2; a possible D gene is TRBD1 (6 bases). This CDR3 has 13 amino acids. V was cut by 4 bases and J by 6 bases, with 9 bases left in between. Germline V gene lookup returns CDR1 LNHDA and CDR2 SQIVND (reference sequence). The CDR3 sequence: CASSNRVAGELFF. DNA for the CDR3: TGTGCCAGTAGTAACAGGGTAGCCGGGGAGCTGTTTTTT. Supplemented by reference TRBV19 and TRBJ2-2, the full variable domain reads DGGITQSPKYLFRKEGQNVTLSCEQNLNHDAMYWYRQDPGQGLRLIYYSQIVNDFQKGDIAEGYSVSREKKESFPLTVTSAQKNPTAFYLCASSNRVAGELFFGEGSRLTVL.

The CDR3 loop is CASSPGLAEATDNEQFF. CDR3 bases: TGTGCCAGCAGCCCTGGACTAGCGGAAGCCACCGACAATGAGCAGTTCTTC. The J gene is TRBJ2-1, the V gene TRBV11-2; 10 nucleotides align to TRBD2. The CDR3 runs to 17 residues. The germline gives CDR1 SGHAT, CDR2 FQNNGV. Germline trimming cut 5 bases from V and 5 bases from J; bases unmatched to any gene: 12.

The chain combines TRBV4-3 with TRBJ2-3; 12 nucleotides match TRBD2. In germline, CDR1 is LGHNA, CDR2 YSLEER. The CDR3 spans 17 residues. After removal of 4 bases from V and 6 bases from J, the junction contained 11 bases not matched to a gene. CDR3 coding DNA: TGCGCCAGCAGCCCTGATGGACTAGCGGGGACATTGGATACGCAGTATTTT. It yields the protein CASSPDGLAGTLDTQYF.

This chain links TRBV7-2 with TRBJ1-3; D unresolved. The V end lost 2 bases, the J end lost 0 bases, and 17 bases lay between the germline ends. The CDR3 extends over 18 amino acids. CDR1 SGHTA and CDR2 FQGNSA come from the germline V gene. In nucleotides, the CDR3 is TGTGCCAGCAGCTTAAATTTTGGCGGGGTGCTCTCTGGAAACACCATATATTTT. Residues: CASSLNFGGVLSGNTIYF.

This clone was seen just once. The rearrangement links TRBV10-3 to TRBJ1-6; 7 bases fit TRBD1. CDR3 length: 14 residues. Germline CDR1 ENHRY, CDR2 SYGVKD. V shed 9 bases and J 10 bases; nucleotides not matched to a gene: 12. The CDR3 region is CAMPETGKYSPLHF. CDR3 DNA: TGTGCCATGCCGGAGACAGGGAAATACTCACCCCTCCACTTT.

This clone came up once. The chain couples TRBV9 to TRBJ2-7; D is uncertain. Trimming removed 4 bases at V and 1 base at J, with 12 bases between. There are 14 residues in the CDR3. Germline assignment: CDR1 SGDLS and CDR2 YYNGEE. In DNA form, the CDR3 reads TGTGCCAGCAGCCTGGATGTGCGGTCCTACGAGCAGTACTTC. Protein product: CASSLDVRSYEQYF.

The rearrangement joins TRBV19 to TRBJ2-1; the match to TRBD2 covers 9 bases. The CDR3 totals 15 residues. V was clipped by 7 bases and J by 7 bases; unmatched bases: 11. Germline V CDR1 and CDR2: LNHDA, SQIVND (reference sequence). The CDR3 DNA reads TGTGCCAGTACCCCTCCGGGACTAGCAGGGAATGAGCAGTTCTTC. This translates into CASTPPGLAGNEQFF.

The V call is TRBV3-1 (or the pseudogene TRBV3-2), the J call TRBJ1-5; 9 nucleotides align to TRBD1. The CDR3 totals 16 residues. V shed 0 bases, J shed 6 bases, and the junction held 6 bases outside the gene matches. CDR1 and CDR2 (germline): LGHDT, YNNKEL (reference sequence). CDR3 sequence: CASSQELGTGSQPQHF. In DNA, the CDR3 is TGTGCCAGCAGCCAAGAACTTGGGACAGGGAGTCAGCCCCAGCATTTT.